What follows are 17 T cell receptor beta chains derived from one specimen sequenced in a study of blood T cell repertoires in COVID-19. Sequencing was performed with immunoSEQ multiplex PCR; in TCRdb, only in-frame clones are kept and a portion is missing. The data hold 260,000 or so clones, with 88% observed a single time. The sequencing input was peripheral blood. The receptor set was obtained from a human donor in a cohort sampled during active COVID-19.

A single count supports this clone. This same CDR3 is encoded by further DNA sequences in the sample. The chain employs TRBV7-9 and TRBJ2-7; D uncertain. V lost 1 base, J lost 2 bases, and 6 bases lay in between. The CDR3 contains 13 residues. The germline V gene encodes CDR1 SEHNR and CDR2 FQNEAQ (reference sequence). The CDR3 here is CASSLDRAYEQYF. CDR3 nucleotides: TGTGCCAGCAGCTTAGACAGAGCCTACGAGCAGTACTTC.

This chain connects TRBV14 to TRBJ2-2; 7 nucleotides agree with TRBD2. Germline values: CDR1 SGHDN, CDR2 FVKESK. The CDR3 loop spans 15 amino acids. The trim removed 3 bases at V and 5 bases at J, leaving 6 bases unmatched. The CDR3 DNA reads as TGTGCCAGCAGCCAGGTCCCGGGGGGAACCGGGGAGCTGTTTTTT. Its translation: CASSQVPGGTGELFF. Full variable domain (remainder filled in from reference TRBV14 and TRBJ2-2): EAGVTQFPSHSVIEKGQTVTLRCDPISGHDNLYWYRRVMGKEIKFLLHFVKESKQDESGMPNNRFLAERTGGTYSTLKVQPAELEDSGVYFCASSQVPGGTGELFFGEGSRLTVL.

The chain uses TRBV7-2 and TRBJ2-1; 7 bases fit TRBD2. CDR3 length: 15 amino acids. CDR1 and CDR2 from the germline V gene are SGHTA and FQGNSA. After removal of 1 base from V and 4 bases from J, the junction contained 4 bases not matched to a gene. For the CDR3, the DNA is TGTGCCAGCAGCTTAGAAGCTAGCGGATACAATGAGCAGTTCTTC. Its translation is CASSLEASGYNEQFF.

On this clone: The junction differs from germline at one of its ends, possibly a read error. This CDR3 reads CASRERTVLCF. CDR3 nucleotides: TGTGCCAGCAGGGAGAGGACTGTATTGTGCTTC. The chain combines TRBV6-7 with TRBJ2-7; tentative D call: TRBD2 (5 bases). TRBV6-7 is annotated as an ORF whose role is uncertain. This CDR3 spans 11 amino acids.

A single count supports this clone. The CDR3 loop reads CASIHPPVTGIYGYTF. The CDR3 nucleotides are TGTGCCAGCATCCACCCCCCAGTGACAGGGATCTATGGCTACACCTTC. This chain links TRBV5-8 with TRBJ1-2; 7 bases match TRBD1. Germline V lookup: CDR1 SGHTS, CDR2 YDEGEE. With 6 bases clipped from V and 4 bases from J, the junction kept 15 bases outside the gene matches. The CDR3 extends over 16 amino acids.

J is TRBJ1-1 and V is TRBV5-1; 7 nucleotides match TRBD1. Germline V gives CDR1 SGHRS, CDR2 YFSETQ. The CDR3 contains 12 residues. V was pared by 5 bases and J by 4 bases, with 2 bases of the junction left unmatched. CDR3 residues: CASRQGSTEAFF. CDR3 DNA: TGCGCCAGCAGACAGGGGAGCACTGAAGCTTTCTTT.

The V call is TRBV19, the J call TRBJ2-7; TRBD1 might be the D (5 bases). CDR1 is LNHDA and CDR2 is SQIVND in the germline V gene (reference sequence). With 2 bases removed from V and 5 bases from J, the gap between germline ends came to 10 bases. The CDR3 is 13 amino acids. CDR3 sequence reads: CASSIWQGNEQYF. CDR3 sequence (DNA): TGTGCCAGTAGTATATGGCAGGGAAACGAGCAGTACTTC. Using reference TRBV19 and TRBJ2-7 for the parts outside the CDR3, the full variable domain is DGGITQSPKYLFRKEGQNVTLSCEQNLNHDAMYWYRQDPGQGLRLIYYSQIVNDFQKGDIAEGYSVSREKKESFPLTVTSAQKNPTAFYLCASSIWQGNEQYFGPGTRLTVT.

The chain employs TRBV4-1 and TRBJ1-1; D might be TRBD1 (5 bases). CDR1 is MGHRA, CDR2 YSYEKL, per germline. The CDR3 loop spans 13 amino acids. Deletions cut 2 bases from V and 3 bases from J, with 7 bases between. The CDR3 here is CASSQSGDTEAFF. The CDR3, as DNA: TGCGCCAGCAGCCAATCGGGGGACACTGAAGCTTTCTTT.

The chain couples TRBV20-1 to TRBJ2-7; D may be TRBD2 (5 bases). The CDR3 loop spans 13 amino acids. Trimming pared 3 bases from V and 3 bases from J, leaving 12 bases between. Germline CDR1 is DFQATT and CDR2 is SNEGSKA (reference sequence). CDR3 sequence (DNA): TGCAGTGCTAGTAGATTTGACTACTACGAGCAGTACTTC. Its protein is CSASRFDYYEQYF.

This sequence joins TRBV6-4 and TRBJ2-7; TRBD1 might be the D (6 bases). The CDR3 spans 13 residues. Trimming stripped 6 bases from V and 7 bases from J, with 16 bases between. Germline loops: CDR1 MRHNA, CDR2 SNTAGT. The CDR3 region has the DNA TGTGCCAGCAGCGAGGGGGAGTGGGGGGAGCAGTACTTC. Translating gives CASSEGEWGEQYF.

The chain joins TRBV10-3 to TRBJ2-7; 7 nucleotides align to TRBD2. CDR3 length equals 14 residues. Trimming at V came to 4 bases and at J to 5 bases, leaving 8 bases not matched to a gene. Germline loops: CDR1 ENHRY, CDR2 SYGVKD. CDR3 coding DNA: TGTGCCATCAGTGCTGGGCTAGCGGTCCACGAGCAGTACTTC. It specifies CAISAGLAVHEQYF.

CDR3 nucleotides: TGCGCCAGCAGCCAACTCACCGGGACTAGTTCCTACGAGCAGTACTTC. It is translated as CASSQLTGTSSYEQYF. This sequence joins TRBV4-1 and TRBJ2-7; 8 bases fit TRBD2. V dropped 2 bases and J dropped 1; count of bases not matched to a gene: 7. This CDR3 region has 16 residues. The germline gives CDR1 MGHRA, CDR2 YSYEKL.

The V call is TRBV18, the J call TRBJ2-7; 10 nucleotides align to TRBD1. The V gene end was trimmed by 3 bases and the J gene end by 6 bases; junction bases not matched to a gene: 2. This CDR3 has 13 amino acids. CDR1 is KGHSH, CDR2 LQKENI, per germline. CDR3 in amino acids: CASSPGQGSEQYF. Written as DNA, the CDR3 is TGTGCCAGCTCACCGGGACAGGGGTCCGAGCAGTACTTC.

V is TRBV6-5 and J is TRBJ2-2; D remains ambiguous. Germline V gene data show CDR1 as MNHEY and CDR2 as SVGAGI. The CDR3 contains 14 residues. V dropped 1 base and J dropped 5 bases, with 8 bases sitting between them. The CDR3 nucleotides are TGTGCCAGCAGTTACTTCCAGGCTACCGGGGAGCTGTTTTTT. Encoded protein: CASSYFQATGELFF.

This chain uses TRBV30 with TRBJ1-6; D call uncertain. Germline V gene data show CDR1 as GTSNPN and CDR2 as SVGIG (reference sequence). The ends were cut back, 2 bases at V and 9 bases at J, with 14 bases in the middle. The CDR3 is made up of 14 amino acids. In DNA form, the CDR3 reads TGTGCCTGGAGTAGAGAACACCGAGGTTCACCCCTCCACTTT. Its translation: CAWSREHRGSPLHF.

This chain links TRBV24-1 with TRBJ2-7; D is uncertain. CDR1 KGHDR and CDR2 SFDVKD come from the germline V gene. The CDR3 sequence is 13 residues long. V lost 9 bases and J 6 bases, leaving 17 bases between the germline ends. The CDR3 DNA follows: TGTGCCACCGCAAGAGACACGGCCGCCGAGCAGTACTTC. Protein: CATARDTAAEQYF.

This rearrangement joins TRBV14 to TRBJ2-6; possible D gene TRBD1, 6 bases. Germline V gene lookup returns CDR1 SGHDN and CDR2 FVKESK. The V end lost 2 bases, the J end lost 2 bases, and 13 bases lay between the germline ends. The CDR3 contains 17 residues. Written as DNA, the CDR3 is TGTGCCAGCAGCCAATGGGACACCCCCACTGGGGCCAACGTCCTGACTTTC. This gives the protein CASSQWDTPTGANVLTF.